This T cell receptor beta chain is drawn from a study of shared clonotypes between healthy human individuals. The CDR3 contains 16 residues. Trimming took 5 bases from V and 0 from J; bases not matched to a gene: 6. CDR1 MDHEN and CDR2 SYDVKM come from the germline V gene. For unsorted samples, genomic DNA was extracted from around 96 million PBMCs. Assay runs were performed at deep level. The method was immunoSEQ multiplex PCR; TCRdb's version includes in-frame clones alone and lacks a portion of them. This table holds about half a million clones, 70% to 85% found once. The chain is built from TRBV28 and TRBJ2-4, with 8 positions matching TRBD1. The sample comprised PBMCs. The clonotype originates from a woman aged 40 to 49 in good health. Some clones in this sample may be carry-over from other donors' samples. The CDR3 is CASSQGQGLAKNIQYF. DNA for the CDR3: TGTGCCAGCAGTCAAGGACAGGGCCTAGCCAAAAACATTCAGTACTTC.